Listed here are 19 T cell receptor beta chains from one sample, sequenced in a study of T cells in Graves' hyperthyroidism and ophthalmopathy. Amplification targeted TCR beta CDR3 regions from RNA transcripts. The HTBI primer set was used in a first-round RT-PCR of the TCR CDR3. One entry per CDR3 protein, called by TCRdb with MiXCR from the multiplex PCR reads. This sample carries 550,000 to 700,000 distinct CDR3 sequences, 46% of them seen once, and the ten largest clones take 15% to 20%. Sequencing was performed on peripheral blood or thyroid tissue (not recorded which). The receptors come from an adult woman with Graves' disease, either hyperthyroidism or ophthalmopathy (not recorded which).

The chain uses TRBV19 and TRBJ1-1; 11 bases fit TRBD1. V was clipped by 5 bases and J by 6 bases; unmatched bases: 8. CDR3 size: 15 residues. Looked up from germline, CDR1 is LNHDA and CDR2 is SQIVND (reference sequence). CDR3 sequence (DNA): TGTGCCAGTAGTTCGGGACAGGGGGGTATGGCTGAAGCTTTCTTT. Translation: CASSSGQGGMAEAFF. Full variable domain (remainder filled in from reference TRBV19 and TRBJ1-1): DGGITQSPKYLFRKEGQNVTLSCEQNLNHDAMYWYRQDPGQGLRLIYYSQIVNDFQKGDIAEGYSVSREKKESFPLTVTSAQKNPTAFYLCASSSGQGGMAEAFFGQGTRLTVV.

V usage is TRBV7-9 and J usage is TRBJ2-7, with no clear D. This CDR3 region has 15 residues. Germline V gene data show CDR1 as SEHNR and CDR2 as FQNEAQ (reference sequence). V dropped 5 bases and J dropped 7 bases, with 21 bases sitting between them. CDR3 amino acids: CASSRLTDFAGEQYF. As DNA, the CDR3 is TGTGCCAGCAGCCGACTGACTGACTTCGCCGGGGAGCAGTACTTC.

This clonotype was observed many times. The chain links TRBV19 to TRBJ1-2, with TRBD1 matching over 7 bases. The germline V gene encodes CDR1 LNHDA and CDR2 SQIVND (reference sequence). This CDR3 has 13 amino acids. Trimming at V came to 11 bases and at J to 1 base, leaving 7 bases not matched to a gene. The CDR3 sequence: CAETGTVNYGYTF. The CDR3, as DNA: TGTGCCGAAACCGGGACAGTTAACTATGGCTACACCTTC.

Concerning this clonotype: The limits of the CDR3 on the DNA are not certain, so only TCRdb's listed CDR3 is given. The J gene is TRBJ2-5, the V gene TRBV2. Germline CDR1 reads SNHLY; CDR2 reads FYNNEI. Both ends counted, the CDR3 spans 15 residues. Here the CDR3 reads CACSARLPDGETQYF.

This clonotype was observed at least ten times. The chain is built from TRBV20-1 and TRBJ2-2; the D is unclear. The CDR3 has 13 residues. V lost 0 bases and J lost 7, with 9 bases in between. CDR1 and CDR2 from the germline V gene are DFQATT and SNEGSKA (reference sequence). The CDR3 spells CSARERDFGELFF. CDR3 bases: TGCAGTGCTAGAGAGCGCGACTTCGGGGAGCTGTTTTTT.

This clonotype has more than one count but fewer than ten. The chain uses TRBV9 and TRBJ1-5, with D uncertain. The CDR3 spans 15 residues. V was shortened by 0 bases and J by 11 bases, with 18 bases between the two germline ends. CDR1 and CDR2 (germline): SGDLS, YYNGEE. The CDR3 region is CASSVDRSFSETQHF. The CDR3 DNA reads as TGTGCCAGCAGCGTAGACCGTAGTTTTTCCGAGACCCAGCATTTT.

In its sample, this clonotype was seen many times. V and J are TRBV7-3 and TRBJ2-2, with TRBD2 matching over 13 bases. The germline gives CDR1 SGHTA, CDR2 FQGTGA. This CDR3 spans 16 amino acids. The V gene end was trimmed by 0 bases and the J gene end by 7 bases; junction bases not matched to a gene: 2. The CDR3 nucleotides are TGTGCCAGCAGCTTAACGACTAGCGGGAGGATCGGGGAGCTGTTTTTT. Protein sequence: CASSLTTSGRIGELFF.

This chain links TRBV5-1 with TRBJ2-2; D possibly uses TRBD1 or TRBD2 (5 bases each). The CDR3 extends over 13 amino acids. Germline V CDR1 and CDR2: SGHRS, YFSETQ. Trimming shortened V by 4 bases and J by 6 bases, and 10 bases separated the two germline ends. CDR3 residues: CASSPRDPGELFF. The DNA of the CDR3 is TGCGCCAGCAGCCCTCGGGACCCCGGGGAGCTGTTTTTT.

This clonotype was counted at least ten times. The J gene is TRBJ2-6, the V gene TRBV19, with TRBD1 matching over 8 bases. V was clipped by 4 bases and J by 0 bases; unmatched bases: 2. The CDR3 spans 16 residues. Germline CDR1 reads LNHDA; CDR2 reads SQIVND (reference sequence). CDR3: CASSNRGYSGANVLTF. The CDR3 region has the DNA TGTGCCAGTAGTAACAGGGGGTACTCTGGGGCCAACGTCCTGACTTTC. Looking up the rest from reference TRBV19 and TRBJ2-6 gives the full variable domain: DGGITQSPKYLFRKEGQNVTLSCEQNLNHDAMYWYRQDPGQGLRLIYYSQIVNDFQKGDIAEGYSVSREKKESFPLTVTSAQKNPTAFYLCASSNRGYSGANVLTFGAGSRLTVL.

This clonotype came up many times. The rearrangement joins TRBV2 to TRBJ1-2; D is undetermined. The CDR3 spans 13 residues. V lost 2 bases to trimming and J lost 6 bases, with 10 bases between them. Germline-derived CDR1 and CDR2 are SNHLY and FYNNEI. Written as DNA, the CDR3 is TGTGCCAGCAGTGAATTCGAGGGAGATGGCTACACCTTC. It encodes CASSEFEGDGYTF.

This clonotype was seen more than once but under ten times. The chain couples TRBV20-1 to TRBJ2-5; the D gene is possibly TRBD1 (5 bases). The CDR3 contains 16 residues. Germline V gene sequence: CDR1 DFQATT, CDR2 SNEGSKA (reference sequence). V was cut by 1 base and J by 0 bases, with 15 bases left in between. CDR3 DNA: TGCAGTGCTAGAGTCATGGTAGGGGCCTACCAAGAGACCCAGTACTTC. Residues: CSARVMVGAYQETQYF.

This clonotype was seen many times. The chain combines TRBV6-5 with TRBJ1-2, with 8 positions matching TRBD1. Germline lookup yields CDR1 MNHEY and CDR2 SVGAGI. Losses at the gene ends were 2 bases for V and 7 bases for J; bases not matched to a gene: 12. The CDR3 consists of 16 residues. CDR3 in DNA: TGTGCCAGCAGTTACACAGTAACCGGGACAGGTAGTGGCTACACCTTC. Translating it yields CASSYTVTGTGSGYTF.

CDR3 bases: TGTGCCATCGGGACAGGGAGCAATCAGCCCCAGCATTTT. Translation gives CAIGTGSNQPQHF. The V and J genes are TRBV10-3 and TRBJ1-5, with 9 bases aligning to TRBD1. The junction had 0 bases not matched to a gene; V was cut back by 8 bases and J by 1 base. The CDR3 is made up of 13 amino acids. CDR1 and CDR2 (germline): ENHRY, SYGVKD.

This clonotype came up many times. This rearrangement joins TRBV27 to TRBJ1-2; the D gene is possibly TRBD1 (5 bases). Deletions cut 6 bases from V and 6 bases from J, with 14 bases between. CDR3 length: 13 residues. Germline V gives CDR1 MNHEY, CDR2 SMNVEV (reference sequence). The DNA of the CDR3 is TGTGCCAGCAGCCGGACGGGGGGGGATGGCTACACCTTC. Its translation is CASSRTGGDGYTF.

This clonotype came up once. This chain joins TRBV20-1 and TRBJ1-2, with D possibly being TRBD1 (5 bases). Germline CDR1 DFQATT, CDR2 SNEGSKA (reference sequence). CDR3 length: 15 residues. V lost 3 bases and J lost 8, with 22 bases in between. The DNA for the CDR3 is TGCAGTGCTAGGTTTGGGACTCTCCCGACGGTGGGCTACACCTTC. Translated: CSARFGTLPTVGYTF.

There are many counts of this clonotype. The CDR3 here is CASSLQGRESGELFF. CDR3 sequence (DNA): TGTGCCAGCAGCTTACAGGGAAGGGAGTCCGGGGAGCTGTTTTTT. The gene calls are TRBV7-3 and TRBJ2-2; D may correspond to TRBD1 or TRBD2 (5 bases each). V gave up 2 bases and J gave up 6 bases, with 13 bases separating them. There are 15 residues in the CDR3. Germline loops: CDR1 SGHTA, CDR2 FQGTGA.

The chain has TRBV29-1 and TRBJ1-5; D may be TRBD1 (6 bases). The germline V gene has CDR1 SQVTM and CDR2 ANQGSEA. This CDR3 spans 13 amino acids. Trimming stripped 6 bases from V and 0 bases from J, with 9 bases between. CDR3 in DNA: TGCAGCGTCACAGGGAGTAGCAATCAGCCCCAGCATTTT. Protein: CSVTGSSNQPQHF.

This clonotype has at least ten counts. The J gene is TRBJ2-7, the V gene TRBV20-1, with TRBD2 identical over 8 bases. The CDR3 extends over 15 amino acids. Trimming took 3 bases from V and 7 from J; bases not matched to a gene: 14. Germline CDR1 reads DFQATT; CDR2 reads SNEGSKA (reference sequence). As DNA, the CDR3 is TGCAGTGCTAGTTCCCCGGGACTAGATTCCGGAGAGCAGTACTTC. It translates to CSASSPGLDSGEQYF.

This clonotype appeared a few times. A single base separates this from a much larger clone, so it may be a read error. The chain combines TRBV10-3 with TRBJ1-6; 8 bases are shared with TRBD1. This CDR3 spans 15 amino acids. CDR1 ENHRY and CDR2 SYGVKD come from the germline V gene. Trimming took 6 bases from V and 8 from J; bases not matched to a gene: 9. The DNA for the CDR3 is TGTGCCATCAGCTCCGCAGGGGGCATTTATTCACCCCTCCACTTT. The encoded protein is CAISSAGGIYSPLHF.